One and the same sample provided the 31 T cell receptor beta chains below, sequenced in a study of blood T cells in healthy people across ages. Alongside a J-beta primer mix, a sample-barcoded 5' primer served in a second PCR lasting about 7 to 12 cycles. TCRdb re-derived calls from the 5' RACE reads in MiXCR, one entry per CDR3 protein. The sample contains fewer than 2 million distinct CDR3 sequences, 35% to 50% of which appear only once. Sample: blood. The receptors shown here come from a human donor in good health.

This clonotype was observed a few times. The genes are TRBV4-3 and TRBJ2-3; TRBD1 aligns across 7 bases. The ends lost 1 base at V and 6 bases at J; junction bases unmatched: 7. The length of the CDR3 is 15 residues. Per germline, CDR1 LGHNA and CDR2 YSLEER. This CDR3 is CASSQATGADDTQYF. CDR3 sequence (DNA): TGCGCCAGCAGCCAAGCAACAGGGGCCGACGATACGCAGTATTTT.

This clonotype was detected many times. The chain joins TRBV29-1 to TRBJ2-3, with D maybe TRBD2 (6 bases). CDR3 length equals 10 residues. CDR1 and CDR2 from the germline V gene are SQVTM and ANQGSEA. With 7 bases removed from V and 5 bases from J, the gap between germline ends came to 7 bases. The CDR3 DNA reads as TGCAGCGCCGGGGGAGATACGCAGTATTTT. This sequence encodes CSAGGDTQYF.

This rearrangement joins TRBV19 to TRBJ2-2, with TRBD1 identical over 7 bases. Germline trimming cut 4 bases from V and 4 bases from J; bases unmatched to any gene: 9. CDR1 is LNHDA, CDR2 SQIVND, per germline (reference sequence). This CDR3 contains 16 residues. The CDR3 loop reads CASSKGQGVGTGELFF. CDR3 sequence (DNA): TGTGCCAGTAGTAAGGGCCAGGGGGTCGGCACCGGGGAGCTGTTTTTT. Full variable domain (rest looked up from reference TRBV19 and TRBJ2-2): DGGITQSPKYLFRKEGQNVTLSCEQNLNHDAMYWYRQDPGQGLRLIYYSQIVNDFQKGDIAEGYSVSREKKESFPLTVTSAQKNPTAFYLCASSKGQGVGTGELFFGEGSRLTVL.

Written as DNA, the CDR3 is TGTGCCAGCAGTGAAGCGGGCAGGGGAACCCAAGAGACCCAGTACTTC. Amino acid sequence: CASSEAGRGTQETQYF. This chain connects TRBV2 to TRBJ2-7; a possible D gene is TRBD1 (6 bases). Matching the DNA end better, TRBJ2-5 makes the J call doubtful. In germline, CDR1 is SNHLY, CDR2 FYNNEI. CDR3 length equals 16 residues.

The chain links TRBV4-3 to TRBJ1-2; no clear D. Trimming pared 6 bases from V and 5 bases from J, leaving 31 bases between. CDR3 length: 19 amino acids. Germline lookup yields CDR1 LGHNA and CDR2 YSLEER. The CDR3 region is CASSPDASRADSYNYGYTF. The CDR3 DNA follows: TGCGCCAGCAGTCCCGACGCCTCGAGGGCAGATAGTTATAATTATGGCTACACCTTC.

The chain links TRBV19 to TRBJ1-5; 7 bases agree with TRBD1. The CDR3 is 16 residues long. The J segment lost 5 bases and the V segment lost 6 bases, leaving 13 bases of the junction unmatched. The V gene's germline CDR1 is LNHDA and CDR2 SQIVND (reference sequence). The CDR3 region has the DNA TGTGCCAGTAGCCCCCTAGGGCAGGGGGTCCATCAGCCCCAGCATTTT. This encodes CASSPLGQGVHQPQHF.

This chain uses TRBV20-1 with TRBJ2-2, with D possibly TRBD1 on 6 matching bases. Trimming shortened V by 0 bases and J by 6 bases, and 23 bases separated the two germline ends. CDR1 and CDR2 (germline): DFQATT, SNEGSKA (reference sequence). The CDR3 covers 18 residues. The CDR3 nucleotides read TGCAGTGCTAGAGACAAAAACAGGGAGTTGGGGGTTCCCGGGGAGCTGTTTTTT. Its translation: CSARDKNRELGVPGELFF.

The chain uses TRBV27 and TRBJ1-1; no reliable D call. V lost 2 bases to trimming and J lost 3 bases, with 7 bases between them. The CDR3 is 13 amino acids. Germline V CDR1 and CDR2: MNHEY, SMNVEV (reference sequence). CDR3: CASSLVQHTEAFF. The CDR3 nucleotides are TGTGCCAGCAGTTTAGTACAGCACACTGAAGCTTTCTTT.

At least ten counts were recorded for this clonotype. This chain links TRBV7-2 with TRBJ2-5; D not certain. This CDR3 has 10 amino acids. Germline V gives CDR1 SGHTA, CDR2 FQGNSA. V was trimmed by 1 base and J by 8 bases, leaving 2 bases between them. CDR3 residues: CASSLGTQYF. CDR3 DNA: TGTGCCAGCAGCTTAGGAACCCAGTACTTC.

The rearrangement links TRBV9 to TRBJ2-1, with D possibly being TRBD1 or TRBD2 (5 bases each). This CDR3 spans 12 amino acids. The ends were cut back, 3 bases at V and 9 bases at J, with 10 bases in the middle. Germline-derived CDR1 and CDR2 are SGDLS and YYNGEE. The DNA for the CDR3 is TGTGCCAGCAGCGGCCCAGGGACTGAGCAGTTCTTC. Translating gives CASSGPGTEQFF.

The V and J genes are TRBV20-1 and TRBJ2-3, with 7 nucleotides matching TRBD2. Trimming removed 6 bases from V and 4 bases from J; junction bases left unmatched: 7. The CDR3 extends over 13 amino acids. Per the germline V gene, CDR1 is DFQATT and CDR2 is SNEGSKA (reference sequence). The CDR3 nucleotides are TGCAGTGCACTAGGACTAGATCCAGATACGCAGTATTTT. This translates into CSALGLDPDTQYF.

This clonotype was counted a few times. V gene TRBV6-1 combines with J gene TRBJ2-7, with TRBD1 matching 9 bases. Trimming took 7 bases from V and 2 from J; bases not matched to a gene: 9. Germline V gene sequence: CDR1 MNHNS, CDR2 SASEGT. CDR3 length: 15 residues. This CDR3 reads CASIPGQGVTYEQYF. For the CDR3, the DNA is TGTGCCAGCATTCCGGGACAGGGTGTCACCTACGAGCAGTACTTC.

The V gene is TRBV2, the J gene TRBJ1-1; no clear D gene. The germline V gene encodes CDR1 SNHLY and CDR2 FYNNEI. V was trimmed by 6 bases and J by 5 bases, leaving 13 bases between them. CDR3 length equals 13 residues. CDR3 in amino acids: CASRKRQGTEAFF. For the CDR3, the DNA is TGTGCCAGCAGGAAGCGCCAAGGGACTGAAGCTTTCTTT.

This clonotype was observed a few times. The J gene is TRBJ2-1, the V gene TRBV14, with D unresolved. V dropped 1 base and J dropped 6 bases, with 13 bases sitting between them. Germline V CDR1 and CDR2: SGHDN, FVKESK. The CDR3 covers 15 residues. The CDR3 region has the DNA TGTGCCAGCAGCCAAGGTTTTTGGGCGTCCAATGAGCAGTTCTTC. Its protein product is CASSQGFWASNEQFF.

V is TRBV4-3 and J is TRBJ1-6; possibly TRBD1 for D (5 bases). Germline loops: CDR1 LGHNA, CDR2 YSLEER. V was shortened by 0 bases and J by 7 bases, with 13 bases between the two germline ends. The CDR3 is 16 residues long. The CDR3 nucleotides are TGCGCCAGCAGCCAAGATGGGGCAGCACTAAATTCACCCCTCCACTTT. Encoded protein: CASSQDGAALNSPLHF.

This clonotype appeared a few times. This chain joins TRBV10-3 and TRBJ1-2; 8 bases agree with TRBD1. This CDR3 is 13 amino acids long. CDR1 is ENHRY and CDR2 is SYGVKD in the germline V gene. The V and J ends lost 10 bases and 1 base, in that order; junction bases with no gene match: 5. Here the CDR3 reads CATGQGDNYGYTF. The CDR3 DNA reads TGTGCCACCGGACAGGGCGATAACTATGGCTACACCTTC.

The gene calls are TRBV29-1 and TRBJ2-7; tentatively, D is TRBD2 (5 bases). CDR1 and CDR2 from the germline V gene are SQVTM and ANQGSEA. The germline V and J ends were trimmed by 1 base and 0 bases, with 19 bases remaining between them. The CDR3 spans 17 residues. CDR3 residues: CSVEGFLGEGTSYEQYF. In DNA, the CDR3 is TGCAGCGTTGAAGGGTTCTTGGGTGAGGGAACCTCCTACGAGCAGTACTTC.

On this clonotype itself: With a much larger clone just one base away, this may be a read error. The chain combines TRBV5-1 with TRBJ2-1, with 8 nucleotides matching TRBD1. This CDR3 spans 16 amino acids. Per the germline V gene, CDR1 is SGHRS and CDR2 is YFSETQ. CDR3 nucleotide sequence: TGCGCCAGCAGCCCGAGGACAGGGAGCACCTACAATGAGCAGGTCTTC. Its translation: CASSPRTGSTYNEQVF.

This clonotype was detected a few times. The chain links TRBV7-9 to TRBJ2-1; D gene ambiguous. The length of the CDR3 is 12 residues. CDR1 is SEHNR, CDR2 FQNEAQ, per germline (reference sequence). Trimming stripped 4 bases from V and 9 bases from J, with 10 bases between. This chain's CDR3 is CASSSTSTEQFF. CDR3 DNA: TGTGCCAGCAGCTCCACGAGTACTGAGCAGTTCTTC.

CDR3 DNA sequence: TGCGCCAGCAGCCTCCACAGGGGCTCCTACAATGAGCAGTTCTTC. It translates to CASSLHRGSYNEQFF. This sequence joins TRBV4-1 and TRBJ2-1, with TRBD1 identical over 7 bases. The ends lost 4 bases at V and 0 bases at J; junction bases unmatched: 3. The CDR3 covers 15 residues. Germline CDR1 MGHRA, CDR2 YSYEKL.

The J gene is TRBJ2-5, the V gene TRBV6-1; 8 bases align to TRBD2. The CDR3 is 16 amino acids. J was trimmed by 2 bases and V by 0 bases; bases with no gene match: 5. Germline V gives CDR1 MNHNS, CDR2 SASEGT. CDR3 nucleotide sequence: TGTGCCAGCAGTGAAGCGGTAGCGGGGAGGCAAGAGACCCAGTACTTC. Residues: CASSEAVAGRQETQYF.

The genes are TRBV7-3 and TRBJ1-1, with TRBD1 matching 9 bases. The CDR3 is 16 amino acids. J was trimmed by 4 bases and V by 1 base; bases with no gene match: 7. Germline loops: CDR1 SGHTA, CDR2 FQGTGA. CDR3 protein: CASSLRGQGSTTEAFF. CDR3 nucleotides: TGTGCCAGCAGCTTAAGGGGACAGGGTTCGACCACTGAAGCTTTCTTT.

The genes are TRBV20-1 and TRBJ2-2; D perhaps matches TRBD2 (7 bases). The CDR3 totals 15 residues. Trimming pared 6 bases from V and 0 bases from J, leaving 14 bases between. Per germline, CDR1 DFQATT and CDR2 SNEGSKA (reference sequence). CDR3 in amino acids: CSALGGGPNTGELFF. The CDR3 region has the DNA TGCAGTGCCTTGGGGGGGGGCCCGAACACCGGGGAGCTGTTTTTT.

The rearrangement uses TRBV7-2 and TRBJ1-2; 9 nucleotides align to TRBD1. The CDR3 loop spans 13 amino acids. CDR1 SGHTA and CDR2 FQGNSA come from the germline V gene. The V segment lost 8 bases and the J segment 7 bases; nucleotides outside the gene matches: 8. CDR3 sequence: CASGDRASTGYTF. The CDR3 region has the DNA TGTGCCAGCGGGGACAGGGCGTCAACTGGCTACACCTTC.

V and J are TRBV6-5 and TRBJ2-2, with D maybe TRBD2 (7 bases). Germline CDR1 and CDR2: MNHEY and SVGAGI. The CDR3 covers 14 residues. Trimming pared 5 bases from V and 5 bases from J, leaving 12 bases between. The CDR3: CASSPGEGTGELFF. The CDR3 DNA sequence: TGTGCCAGCAGTCCAGGGGAGGGGACCGGGGAGCTGTTTTTT.

The V gene is TRBV6-5, the J gene TRBJ2-1, with 10 bases that match TRBD1. The trim removed 6 bases at V and 13 bases at J, leaving 9 bases unmatched. The CDR3 is 13 amino acids. From germline, CDR1 is MNHEY and CDR2 SVGAGI. CDR3 residues: CASSRTGDRGQFF. CDR3 DNA sequence: TGTGCCAGCAGCCGAACAGGGGACAGGGGTCAGTTCTTC.

Points on this clonotype: The junction shows a germline mismatch at one end, possibly a read error. V is TRBV20-1 and J is TRBJ1-1; D remains ambiguous. CDR1 is DFQATT and CDR2 is SNEGSKA in the germline V gene (reference sequence). This CDR3 region has 14 residues. Written as DNA, the CDR3 is TGCAGTGTTAGAGATCTACGGGCAGGCACTGAAGCTTTCTTT. Protein sequence: CSVRDLRAGTEAFF.

About this clonotype: One base away lies a much larger clone, so this may be a sequencing read error. This chain uses TRBV11-2 with TRBJ2-3; no definite D call. Germline-derived CDR1 and CDR2 are SGHAT and FQNNGV. This CDR3 contains 14 residues. CDR3 DNA: TGTGTCAGCAGCTTAGGGCTAAAGAGAGATACGCAGTATTTT. This gives the protein CVSSLGLKRDTQYF.

The CDR3, as DNA: TGTGCCACCCAGGCAGGCGCCACTGAAGCTTTCTTT. This encodes CATQAGATEAFF. This sequence joins TRBV15 and TRBJ1-1; no firm D call. Trimming removed 8 bases at V and 4 bases at J, with 11 bases between. The CDR3 runs 12 residues. Germline V CDR1 and CDR2: LNHNV, YYDKDF (reference sequence).

This clonotype was counted a few times. The chain is built from TRBV29-1 and TRBJ2-3; D not certain. Trimming shortened V by 5 bases and J by 5 bases, and 14 bases separated the two germline ends. The CDR3 sequence is 13 residues long. Per germline, CDR1 SQVTM and CDR2 ANQGSEA. CDR3 protein: CSVPPRRKDTQYF. CDR3 coding DNA: TGCAGCGTTCCCCCCAGGCGGAAAGATACGCAGTATTTT.

With respect to this clonotype: The junction and the germline gene differ at one end; a read error may be behind it. In nucleotides, the CDR3 is TGTGCCAGCAGACTCGGGACAGGGATTGGCCACACCTTC. Residues: CASRLGTGIGHTF. The chain has TRBV6-2 or TRBV6-3 and TRBJ1-2; 9 bases align to TRBD1. The germline CDR1 and CDR2 sequences are MNHEY and SVGEGT. The CDR3 runs to 13 residues.